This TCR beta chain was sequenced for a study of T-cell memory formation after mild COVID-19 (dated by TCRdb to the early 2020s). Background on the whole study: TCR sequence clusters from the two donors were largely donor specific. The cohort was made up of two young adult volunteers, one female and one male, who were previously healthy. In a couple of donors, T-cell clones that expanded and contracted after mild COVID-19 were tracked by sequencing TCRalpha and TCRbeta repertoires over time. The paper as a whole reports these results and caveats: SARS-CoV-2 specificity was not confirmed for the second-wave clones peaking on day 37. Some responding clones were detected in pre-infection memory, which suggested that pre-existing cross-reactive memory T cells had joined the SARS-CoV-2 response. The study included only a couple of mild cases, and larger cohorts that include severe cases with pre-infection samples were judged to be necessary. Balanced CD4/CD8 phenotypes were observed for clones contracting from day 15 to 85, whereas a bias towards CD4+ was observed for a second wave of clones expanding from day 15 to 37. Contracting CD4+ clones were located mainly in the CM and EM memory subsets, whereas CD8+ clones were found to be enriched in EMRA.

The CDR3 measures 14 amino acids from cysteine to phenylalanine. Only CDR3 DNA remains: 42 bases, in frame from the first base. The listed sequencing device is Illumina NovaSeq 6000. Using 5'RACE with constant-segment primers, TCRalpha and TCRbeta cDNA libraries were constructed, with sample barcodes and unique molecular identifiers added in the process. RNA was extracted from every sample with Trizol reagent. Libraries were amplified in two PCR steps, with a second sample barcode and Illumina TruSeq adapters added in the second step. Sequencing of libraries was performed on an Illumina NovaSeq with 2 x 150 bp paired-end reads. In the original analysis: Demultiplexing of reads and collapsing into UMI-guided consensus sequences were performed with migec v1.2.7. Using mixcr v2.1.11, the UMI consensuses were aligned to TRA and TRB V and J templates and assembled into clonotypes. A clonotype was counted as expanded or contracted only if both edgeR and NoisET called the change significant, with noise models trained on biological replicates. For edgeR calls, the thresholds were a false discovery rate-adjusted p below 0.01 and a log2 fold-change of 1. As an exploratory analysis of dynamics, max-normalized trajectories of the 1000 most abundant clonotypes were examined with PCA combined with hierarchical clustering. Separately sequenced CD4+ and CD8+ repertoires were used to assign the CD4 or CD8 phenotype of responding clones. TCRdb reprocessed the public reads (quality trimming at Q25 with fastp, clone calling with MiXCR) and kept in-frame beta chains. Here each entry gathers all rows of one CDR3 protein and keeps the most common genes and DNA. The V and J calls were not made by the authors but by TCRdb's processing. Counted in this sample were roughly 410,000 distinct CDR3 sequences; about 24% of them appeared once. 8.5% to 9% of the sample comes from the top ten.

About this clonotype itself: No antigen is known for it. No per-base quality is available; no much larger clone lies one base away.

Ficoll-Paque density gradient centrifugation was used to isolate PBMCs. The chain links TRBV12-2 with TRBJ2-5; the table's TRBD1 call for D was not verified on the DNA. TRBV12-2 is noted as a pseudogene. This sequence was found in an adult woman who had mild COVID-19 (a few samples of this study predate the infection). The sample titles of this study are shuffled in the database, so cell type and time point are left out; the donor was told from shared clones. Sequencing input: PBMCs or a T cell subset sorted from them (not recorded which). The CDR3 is CASRVPGQKETQYF. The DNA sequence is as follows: TGTGCAAGTCGTGTCCCGGGACAGAAAGAGACCCAGTACTTC.